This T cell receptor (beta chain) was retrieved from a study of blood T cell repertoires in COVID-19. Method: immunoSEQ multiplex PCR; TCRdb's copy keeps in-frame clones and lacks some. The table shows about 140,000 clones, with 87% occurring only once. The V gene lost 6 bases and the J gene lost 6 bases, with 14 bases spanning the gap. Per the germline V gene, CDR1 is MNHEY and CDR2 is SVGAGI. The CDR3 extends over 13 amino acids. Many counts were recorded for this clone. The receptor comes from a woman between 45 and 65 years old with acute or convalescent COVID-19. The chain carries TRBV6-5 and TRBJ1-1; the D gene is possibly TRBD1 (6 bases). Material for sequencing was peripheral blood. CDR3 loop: CASRPPGVSEAFF. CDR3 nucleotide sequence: TGTGCCAGCAGACCCCCAGGGGTCTCTGAAGCTTTCTTT.